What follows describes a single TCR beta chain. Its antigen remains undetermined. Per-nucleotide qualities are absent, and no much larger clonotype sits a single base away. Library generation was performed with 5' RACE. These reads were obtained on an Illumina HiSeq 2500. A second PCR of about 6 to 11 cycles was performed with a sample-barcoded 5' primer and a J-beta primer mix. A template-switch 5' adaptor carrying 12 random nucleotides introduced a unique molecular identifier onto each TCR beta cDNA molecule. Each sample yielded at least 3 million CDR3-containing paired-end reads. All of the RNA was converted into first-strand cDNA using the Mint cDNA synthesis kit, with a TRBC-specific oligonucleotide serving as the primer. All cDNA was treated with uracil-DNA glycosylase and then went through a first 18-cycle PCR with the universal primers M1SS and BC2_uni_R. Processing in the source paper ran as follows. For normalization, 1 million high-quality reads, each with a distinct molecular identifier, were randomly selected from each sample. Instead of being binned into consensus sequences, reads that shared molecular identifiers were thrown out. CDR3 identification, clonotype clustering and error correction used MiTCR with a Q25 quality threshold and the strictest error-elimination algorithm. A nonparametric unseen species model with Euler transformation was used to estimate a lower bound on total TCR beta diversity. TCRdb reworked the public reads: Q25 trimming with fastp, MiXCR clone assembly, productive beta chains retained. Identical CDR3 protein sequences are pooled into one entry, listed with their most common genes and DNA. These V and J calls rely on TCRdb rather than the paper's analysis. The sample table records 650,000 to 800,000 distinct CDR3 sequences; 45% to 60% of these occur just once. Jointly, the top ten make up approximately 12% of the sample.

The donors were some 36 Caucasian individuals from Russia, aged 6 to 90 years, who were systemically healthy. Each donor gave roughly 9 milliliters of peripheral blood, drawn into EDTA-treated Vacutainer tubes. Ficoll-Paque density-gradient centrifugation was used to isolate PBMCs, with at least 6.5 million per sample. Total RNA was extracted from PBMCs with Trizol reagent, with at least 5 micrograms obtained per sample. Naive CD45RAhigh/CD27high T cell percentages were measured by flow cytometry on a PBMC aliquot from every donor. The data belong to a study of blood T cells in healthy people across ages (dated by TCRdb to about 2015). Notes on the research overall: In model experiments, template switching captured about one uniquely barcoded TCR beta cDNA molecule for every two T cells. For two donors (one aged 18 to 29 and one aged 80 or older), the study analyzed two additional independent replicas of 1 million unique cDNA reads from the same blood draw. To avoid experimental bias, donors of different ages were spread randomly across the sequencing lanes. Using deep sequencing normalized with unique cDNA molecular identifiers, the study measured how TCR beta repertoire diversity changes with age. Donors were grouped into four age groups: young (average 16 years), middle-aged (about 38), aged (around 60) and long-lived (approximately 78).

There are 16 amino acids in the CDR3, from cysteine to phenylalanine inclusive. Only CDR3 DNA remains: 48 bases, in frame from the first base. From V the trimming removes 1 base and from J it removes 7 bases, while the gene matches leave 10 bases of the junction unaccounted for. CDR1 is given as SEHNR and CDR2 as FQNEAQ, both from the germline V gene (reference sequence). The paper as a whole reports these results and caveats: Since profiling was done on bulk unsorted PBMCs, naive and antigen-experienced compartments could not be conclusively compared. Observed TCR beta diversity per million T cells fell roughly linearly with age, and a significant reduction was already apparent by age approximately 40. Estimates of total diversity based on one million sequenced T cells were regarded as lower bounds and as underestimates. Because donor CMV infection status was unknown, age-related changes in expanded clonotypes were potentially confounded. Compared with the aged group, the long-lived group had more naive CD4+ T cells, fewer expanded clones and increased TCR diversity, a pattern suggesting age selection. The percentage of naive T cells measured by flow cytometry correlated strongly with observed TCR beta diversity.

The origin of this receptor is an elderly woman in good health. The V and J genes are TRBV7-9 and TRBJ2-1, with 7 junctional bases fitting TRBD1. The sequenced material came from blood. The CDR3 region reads CASSLDRQGFRNEQFF. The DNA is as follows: TGTGCCAGCAGCTTAGACAGACAGGGTTTCAGGAATGAGCAGTTCTTC.